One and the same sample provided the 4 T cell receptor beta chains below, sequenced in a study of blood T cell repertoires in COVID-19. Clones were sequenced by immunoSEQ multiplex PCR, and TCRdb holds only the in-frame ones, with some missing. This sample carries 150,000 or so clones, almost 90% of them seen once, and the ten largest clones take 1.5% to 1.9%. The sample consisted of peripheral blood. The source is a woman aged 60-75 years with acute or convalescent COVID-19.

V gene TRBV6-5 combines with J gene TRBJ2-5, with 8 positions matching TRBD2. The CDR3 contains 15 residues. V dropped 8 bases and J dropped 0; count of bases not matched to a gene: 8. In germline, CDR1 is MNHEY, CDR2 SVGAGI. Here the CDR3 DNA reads TGTGCCAGCGCTATGAGCGGGGGTCACCAAGAGACCCAGTACTTC. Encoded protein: CASAMSGGHQETQYF.

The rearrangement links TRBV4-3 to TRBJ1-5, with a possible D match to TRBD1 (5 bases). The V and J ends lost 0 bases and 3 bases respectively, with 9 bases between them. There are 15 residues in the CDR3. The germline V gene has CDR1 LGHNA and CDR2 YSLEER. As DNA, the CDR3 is TGCGCCAGCAGCCAAGAGACAGCCTACAATCAGCCCCAGCATTTT. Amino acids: CASSQETAYNQPQHF.

The CDR3 region is CAWSPGQGASGNTIYF. The CDR3, as DNA: TGTGCCTGGAGTCCTGGACAGGGGGCGAGTGGAAACACCATATATTTT. The chain couples TRBV30 to TRBJ1-3; 11 bases fit TRBD1. Trimming took 2 bases from V and 3 from J; bases not matched to a gene: 6. The CDR3 has 16 residues. From germline, CDR1 is GTSNPN and CDR2 SVGIG (reference sequence).

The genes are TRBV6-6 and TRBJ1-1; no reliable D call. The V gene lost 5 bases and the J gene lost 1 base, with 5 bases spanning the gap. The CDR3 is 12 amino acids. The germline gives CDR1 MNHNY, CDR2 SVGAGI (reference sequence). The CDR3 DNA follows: TGTGCCAGCAGTGCCAGGAACACTGAAGCTTTCTTT. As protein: CASSARNTEAFF.